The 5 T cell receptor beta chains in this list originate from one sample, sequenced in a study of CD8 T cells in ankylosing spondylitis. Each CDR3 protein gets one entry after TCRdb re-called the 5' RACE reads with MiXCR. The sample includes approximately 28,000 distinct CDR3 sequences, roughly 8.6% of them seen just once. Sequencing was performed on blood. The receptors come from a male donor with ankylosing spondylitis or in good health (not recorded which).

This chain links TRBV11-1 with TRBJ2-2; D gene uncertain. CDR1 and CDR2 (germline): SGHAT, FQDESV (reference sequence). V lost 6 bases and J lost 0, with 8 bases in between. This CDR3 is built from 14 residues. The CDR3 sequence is CASRGQPNTGELFF. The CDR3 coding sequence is TGTGCCAGCAGAGGGCAGCCGAACACCGGGGAGCTGTTTTTT.

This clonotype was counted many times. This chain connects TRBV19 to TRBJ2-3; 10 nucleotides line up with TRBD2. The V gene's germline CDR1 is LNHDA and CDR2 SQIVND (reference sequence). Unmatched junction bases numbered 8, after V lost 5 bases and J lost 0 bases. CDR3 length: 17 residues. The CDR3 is CASSVGGLAESTDTQYF. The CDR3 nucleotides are TGTGCCAGTAGTGTCGGCGGACTAGCGGAGAGCACAGATACGCAGTATTTT.

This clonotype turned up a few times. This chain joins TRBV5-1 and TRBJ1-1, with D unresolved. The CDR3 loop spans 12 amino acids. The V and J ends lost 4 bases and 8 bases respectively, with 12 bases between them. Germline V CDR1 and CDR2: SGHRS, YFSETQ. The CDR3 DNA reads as TGCGCCAGCAGCGCCGGACGAGAAGAAGCTTTCTTT. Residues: CASSAGREEAFF.

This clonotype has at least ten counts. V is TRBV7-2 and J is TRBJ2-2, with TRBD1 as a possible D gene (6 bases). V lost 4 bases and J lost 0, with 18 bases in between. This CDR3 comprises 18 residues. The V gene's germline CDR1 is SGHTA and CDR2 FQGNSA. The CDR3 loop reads CASSSRPLRGTNTGELFF. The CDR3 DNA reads TGTGCCAGCAGCTCCCGACCATTAAGGGGGACGAACACCGGGGAGCTGTTTTTT.

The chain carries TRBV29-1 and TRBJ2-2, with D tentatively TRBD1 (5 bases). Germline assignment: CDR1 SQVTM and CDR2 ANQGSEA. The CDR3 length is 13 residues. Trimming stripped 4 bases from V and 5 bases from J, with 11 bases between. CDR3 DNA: TGCAGCGTTGGGCAGGGTCATACCGGGGAGCTGTTTTTT. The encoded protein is CSVGQGHTGELFF.